The 16 T cell receptor beta chains in this list originate from one sample, sequenced in a study of T cells after yellow fever vaccination. Each CDR3 protein is one row after TCRdb ran MiXCR on the 5' RACE reads. The sample shows around 350,000 distinct CDR3 sequences, under 14% of them seen only once. The sequences come from PBMCs, collected on the day of the first yellow fever vaccination. These receptors all stem from a man between 18 and 29 years old who received the YFV17D yellow fever vaccine.

This chain joins TRBV20-1 and TRBJ2-2; 7 bases line up with TRBD1. The CDR3 totals 16 residues. Trimming took 0 bases from V and 2 from J; bases not matched to a gene: 6. Germline V gene sequence: CDR1 DFQATT, CDR2 SNEGSKA (reference sequence). The CDR3 loop reads CSARDFRQGNTGELFF. Here the CDR3 DNA reads TGCAGTGCTAGAGATTTCCGACAGGGAAACACCGGGGAGCTGTTTTTT.

Ten or more counts support this clonotype. The rearrangement uses TRBV11-2 and TRBJ2-5; D is uncertain. CDR3 length equals 12 residues. The germline V and J ends were trimmed by 4 bases and 2 bases, with 5 bases remaining between them. CDR1 and CDR2 from the germline V gene are SGHAT and FQNNGV. The CDR3 is CASSSQQETQYF. The CDR3, as DNA: TGTGCCAGCAGCTCCCAACAAGAGACCCAGTACTTC.

This clonotype came up a few times. The V and J genes are TRBV15 and TRBJ2-2; the D gene is possibly TRBD1 (6 bases). Per the germline V gene, CDR1 is LNHNV and CDR2 is YYDKDF (reference sequence). V lost 8 bases and J lost 1, with 11 bases in between. The CDR3 consists of 14 residues. As DNA, the CDR3 is TGTGCCACCGAACCGGACAGGAACACCGGGGAGCTGTTTTTT. Residues: CATEPDRNTGELFF.

The chain is built from TRBV12-3 or TRBV12-4 and TRBJ2-1; D is unclear. The length of the CDR3 is 13 residues. V shed 7 bases and J shed 6 bases, with 13 bases lying between them. CDR3: CASTPGRFNEQFF. The CDR3 region has the DNA TGTGCCAGCACCCCCGGGCGCTTCAATGAGCAGTTCTTC.

This clonotype was recorded a few times. The chain is built from TRBV29-1 and TRBJ2-6; maybe TRBD1 (6 bases). Trimming left V 5 bases short and J 2 bases short, with 7 bases between. Germline V gene lookup returns CDR1 SQVTM and CDR2 ANQGSEA. The CDR3 runs 13 residues. The CDR3 reads CSVWTAGANVLTF. Written as DNA, the CDR3 is TGCAGCGTTTGGACAGCTGGGGCCAACGTCCTGACTTTC.

CDR3: CASTDRGKSYEQYF. The CDR3 DNA reads TGTGCCAGCACCGACAGGGGGAAGTCCTACGAGCAGTACTTC. The chain employs TRBV12-3 or TRBV12-4 and TRBJ2-7; 9 bases map to TRBD1. V trimming: 7 bases; J trimming: 1 base; junction bases outside the gene matches: 5. The CDR3 loop spans 14 amino acids.

This clonotype showed up just a few times. The V gene is TRBV5-1, the J gene TRBJ2-5; tentatively, D is TRBD1 or TRBD2 (5 bases each). Looked up from germline, CDR1 is SGHRS and CDR2 is YFSETQ. The CDR3 spans 17 residues. V was pared by 1 base and J by 5 bases, with 21 bases between. This CDR3 reads CASSLTGTASSEETQYF. CDR3 coding DNA: TGCGCCAGCAGCTTGACCGGGACGGCGAGCTCGGAGGAGACCCAGTACTTC.

This chain uses TRBV7-6 with TRBJ1-2; TRBD1 matches at 7 bases. The germline V gene has CDR1 SGHVS and CDR2 FNYEAQ. V shed 5 bases, J shed 6 bases, and the junction held 6 bases outside the gene matches. This CDR3 contains 13 residues. The CDR3 nucleotides read TGTGCCAGCAGCACCCGAACAGGGGATGGCTACACCTTC. As protein: CASSTRTGDGYTF.

In this sample, this clonotype turned up a few times. The chain combines TRBV27 with TRBJ2-2; D is perhaps TRBD2 (5 bases). CDR1 is MNHEY and CDR2 is SMNVEV in the germline V gene (reference sequence). This CDR3 region has 12 residues. Here the CDR3 reads CVSGGNTGELFF. The CDR3, as DNA: TGTGTGTCCGGAGGTAACACCGGGGAGCTGTTTTTT.

V is TRBV7-7 and J is TRBJ2-2; no firm D call. Looked up from germline, CDR1 is SSHAT and CDR2 is FNYEAQ (reference sequence). With 3 bases removed from V and 7 bases from J, the gap between germline ends came to 12 bases. CDR3 length: 14 amino acids. CDR3: CASSFQHLSGELFF. In DNA form, the CDR3 reads TGTGCCAGCAGCTTCCAGCACCTGAGCGGGGAGCTGTTTTTT. Drawing the rest from reference TRBV7-7 and TRBJ2-2, the complete variable domain is GAGVSQSPRYKVTKRGQDVTLRCDPISSHATLYWYQQALGQGPEFLTYFNYEAQPDKSGLPSDRFSAERPEGSISTLTIQRTEQRDSAMYRCASSFQHLSGELFFGEGSRLTVL.

This clonotype has at least ten counts. The rearrangement uses TRBV5-4 and TRBJ2-2; 7 bases are shared with TRBD2. Trimming at V came to 3 bases and at J to 5 bases, leaving 1 base not matched to a gene. Looked up from germline, CDR1 is SGHNT and CDR2 is YYREEE (reference sequence). The CDR3 sequence is 13 residues long. In DNA, the CDR3 is TGTGCCAGCAGCTGGACTAGTACCGGGGAGCTGTTTTTT. Amino acid sequence: CASSWTSTGELFF.

The rearrangement joins TRBV4-3 to TRBJ1-1, with D perhaps matching TRBD1 (5 bases). V lost 4 bases and J lost 3, with 12 bases in between. CDR1 is LGHNA, CDR2 YSLEER, per germline. CDR3 length: 14 residues. The CDR3 DNA reads as TGCGCCAGCAGCCTGGACACAAGGGACACTGAAGCTTTCTTT. Protein: CASSLDTRDTEAFF.

This clonotype was seen more than once but under ten times. The genes are TRBV20-1 and TRBJ2-1; no clear D gene. Germline V lookup: CDR1 DFQATT, CDR2 SNEGSKA (reference sequence). The CDR3 has 14 residues. Trimming pared 1 base from V and 2 bases from J, leaving 9 bases between. Here the CDR3 reads CSARGPRAYNEQFF. The CDR3 nucleotides are TGCAGTGCTAGAGGACCACGCGCCTACAATGAGCAGTTCTTC.

The table lists this clonotype with a few counts. This chain links TRBV2 with TRBJ2-5; 9 bases are a match to TRBD1. The germline V gene encodes CDR1 SNHLY and CDR2 FYNNEI. There are 14 residues in the CDR3. V trimming: 4 bases; J trimming: 5 bases; junction bases outside the gene matches: 5. The CDR3 spells CASSGGTGTETQYF. In DNA form, the CDR3 reads TGTGCCAGCAGTGGAGGGACAGGGACGGAGACCCAGTACTTC.

J is TRBJ1-2 and V is TRBV20-1; D remains ambiguous. Germline values: CDR1 DFQATT, CDR2 SNEGSKA (reference sequence). This CDR3 is built from 12 residues. V lost 2 bases, J lost 6 bases, and 10 bases lay in between. The CDR3 DNA sequence: TGCAGTGCTAGATATAGGGTTGATGGCTACACCTTC. This sequence encodes CSARYRVDGYTF.

The chain uses TRBV5-1 and TRBJ1-1; possibly TRBD1 for D (6 bases). Germline CDR1 reads SGHRS; CDR2 reads YFSETQ. The CDR3 sequence is 15 residues long. Trimming stripped 0 bases from V and 10 bases from J, with 19 bases between. CDR3 sequence: CASSLAETGGFVAFF. The CDR3 bases are TGCGCCAGCAGCTTGGCCGAGACAGGCGGCTTTGTAGCTTTCTTT.